This T cell receptor beta chain was captured by sequencing in a study of shared clonotypes between healthy human individuals. Trimming took 6 bases from V and 4 from J, leaving 13 bases between them. CDR3 length: 14 amino acids. Germline V gives CDR1 LNHDA, CDR2 SQIVND (reference sequence). The method was immunoSEQ multiplex PCR; TCRdb's version includes in-frame clones alone and lacks a portion of them. The repertoire holds about 520,000 clones, with 60% to 80% as singletons. The chain employs TRBV19 and TRBJ2-4; D tentatively reads TRBD1 or TRBD2 (5 bases each). The source of this sequence is a middle-aged woman in good health. Some clones in this sample may be carry-over from other donors' samples. Sequenced sample: PBMCs. This CDR3 is CASSHGGSKNIQYF. CDR3 DNA: TGTGCCAGTAGCCATGGGGGTTCAAAAAACATTCAGTACTTC.